This T cell receptor beta chain was identified during a study of shared T cell receptors in the human thymus. Measured with immunoSEQ multiplex PCR; TCRdb has only the in-frame clones, and not every one. The repertoire includes over 350,000 clones, roughly 94% of them detected once, and around 0.019% sits in the top ten. With regard to this clone: Distinct nucleotide sequences in the sample also encode this CDR3.

Between the trimmed V and J ends, which lost 2 bases and 0 bases, there was a span of 8 bases. The CDR3 runs to 14 residues. In germline, CDR1 is SGDLS, CDR2 YYNGEE. The receptor was derived from a human donor. The chain links TRBV9 to TRBJ1-1; maybe TRBD1 (5 bases). Source material: thymocytes. The DNA of the CDR3 is TGTGCCAGCAGCGTTGACAGAGTGAACACTGAAGCTTTCTTT. This gives the protein CASSVDRVNTEAFF.